These 28 T cell receptor beta chains came from one sample sequenced in a study of long-term antiretroviral therapy in people with HIV. This was the immunoSEQ v3.0 assay at survey level. Sequenced by immunoSEQ multiplex PCR; TCRdb stores in-frame clones only, minus some. Among approximately 35,000 clones, approximately 97% were seen once, and the ten largest hold approximately 2.9%. Sample: unsorted PBMCs, taken 6.9 years after starting antiretroviral therapy. The receptors were sampled from a man aged 25-40 years with HIV.

This chain links TRBV14 with TRBJ1-2; TRBD1 might be the D (6 bases). Trimming shortened V by 4 bases and J by 6 bases, and 18 bases separated the two germline ends. Germline V gives CDR1 SGHDN, CDR2 FVKESK. The CDR3 is 15 residues long. The CDR3 spells CASSPLQGIGNGYTF. The CDR3 DNA reads TGTGCCAGCAGCCCCTTACAGGGTATTGGTAATGGCTACACCTTC.

CDR3 protein: CASSQETGGGSVEAFF. The CDR3 DNA is TGCGCCAGCAGCCAAGAGACAGGGGGAGGGTCAGTGGAAGCTTTCTTT. The V call is TRBV4-3, the J call TRBJ1-1; TRBD1 matches 9 bases. Germline loops: CDR1 LGHNA, CDR2 YSLEER. J was trimmed by 8 bases and V by 0 bases; bases with no gene match: 10. The CDR3 totals 16 residues.

This chain uses TRBV7-2 with TRBJ2-7; D might be TRBD2 (6 bases). Germline V lookup: CDR1 SGHTA, CDR2 FQGNSA. This CDR3 spans 14 amino acids. Trimming cost V 3 bases and J 2 bases, with 11 bases left between them. CDR3 in amino acids: CASSFAGSPYEQYF. Written as DNA, the CDR3 is TGTGCCAGCAGCTTTGCGGGGTCCCCCTACGAGCAGTACTTC.

V gene TRBV19 combines with J gene TRBJ2-2; D gene uncertain. The length of the CDR3 is 11 residues. CDR1 is LNHDA, CDR2 SQIVND, per germline (reference sequence). Trimming stripped 10 bases from V and 7 bases from J, with 10 bases between. Here the CDR3 DNA reads TGTGCCACCTCGTGGCGCGGGGAGCTGTTTTTT. Protein: CATSWRGELFF.

The V gene is TRBV25-1, the J gene TRBJ2-6; D unresolved. This CDR3 has 18 amino acids. Deletions cut 1 base from V and 2 bases from J, with 15 bases between. Germline assignment: CDR1 MGHDK and CDR2 SYGVNS. The chain's CDR3 is CASSELDQVAPGANVLTF. The CDR3 bases are TGTGCCAGCAGTGAATTGGATCAGGTCGCGCCTGGGGCCAACGTCCTGACTTTC. Based on the CDR3 plus reference TRBV25-1 and TRBJ2-6, the full variable domain is EADIYQTPRYLVIGTGKKITLECSQTMGHDKMYWYQQDPGMELHLIHYSYGVNSTEKGDLSSESTVSRIRTEHFPLTLESARPSHTSQYLCASSELDQVAPGANVLTFGAGSRLTVL.

This chain joins TRBV7-8 and TRBJ2-5; TRBD1 matches 9 bases. CDR1 is SGHVS and CDR2 is FQNEAQ in the germline V gene. The J segment lost 5 bases and the V segment lost 1 base, leaving 5 bases of the junction unmatched. The CDR3 is 15 residues long. The DNA of the CDR3 is TGTGCCAGCAGCTTAGGGGGACAGGGTGTGGAGACCCAGTACTTC. The encoded protein is CASSLGGQGVETQYF.

The chain combines TRBV7-9 with TRBJ1-1; 7 bases match TRBD1. The ends lost 3 bases at V and 5 bases at J; junction bases unmatched: 6. The CDR3 extends over 14 amino acids. The germline V gene has CDR1 SEHNR and CDR2 FQNEAQ (reference sequence). DNA for the CDR3: TGTGCCAGCAGCTTTGACAGGGCCAATACTGAAGCTTTCTTT. This translates into CASSFDRANTEAFF.

This clone has only a few counts. The gene calls are TRBV29-1 and TRBJ2-1, with D tentatively TRBD2 (6 bases). CDR3 length: 13 amino acids. Trimming removed 6 bases from V and 8 bases from J, with 17 bases in between. CDR1 is SQVTM and CDR2 is ANQGSEA in the germline V gene. The CDR3 is CSVVGGSVDEQFF. As DNA, the CDR3 is TGCAGCGTCGTCGGAGGGAGTGTCGATGAGCAGTTCTTC.

The chain carries TRBV4-2 and TRBJ2-5; D might be TRBD2 (6 bases). Germline V gives CDR1 LGHNA, CDR2 YNFKEQ. The CDR3 is 14 residues long. The germline V and J ends were trimmed by 1 base and 3 bases, with 9 bases remaining between them. The CDR3 sequence is CASSQGTIEETQYF. CDR3 bases: TGTGCCAGCAGCCAAGGGACTATCGAAGAGACCCAGTACTTC.

The V and J genes are TRBV5-6 and TRBJ2-7; 8 nucleotides match TRBD2. Germline-derived CDR1 and CDR2 are SGHDT and YYEEEE. Losses at the gene ends were 4 bases for V and 4 bases for J; bases not matched to a gene: 7. The CDR3 extends over 14 amino acids. Here the CDR3 reads CASSATSGIYEQYF. Here the CDR3 DNA reads TGTGCCAGCAGCGCAACTAGCGGTATTTACGAGCAGTACTTC.

V is TRBV19 and J is TRBJ1-3; no clear D gene. CDR3 length equals 13 residues. The V and J ends lost 5 bases and 4 bases respectively, with 9 bases between them. Germline assignment: CDR1 LNHDA and CDR2 SQIVND (reference sequence). CDR3 DNA: TGTGCCAGTAGTGAATCATCCGGAAACACCATATATTTT. Translated, it gives CASSESSGNTIYF.

The chain is built from TRBV7-3 and TRBJ2-1; 12 positions match TRBD2. CDR3 length: 14 amino acids. V trimming: 5 bases; J trimming: 8 bases; junction bases outside the gene matches: 4. Germline lookup yields CDR1 SGHTA and CDR2 FQGTGA. DNA of the CDR3: TGTGCCAGCAGCCCCCTAGCGGGAGGGTATGAGCAGTTCTTC. Its translation: CASSPLAGGYEQFF. The full variable domain, with the rest looked up from reference TRBV7-3 and TRBJ2-1, is GAGVSQTPSNKVTEKGKYVELRCDPISGHTALYWYRQSLGQGPEFLIYFQGTGAADDSGLPNDRFFAVRPEGSVSTLKIQRTERGDSAVYLCASSPLAGGYEQFFGPGTRLTVL.

The chain recombines TRBV10-3 with TRBJ2-3; D is perhaps TRBD1 or TRBD2 (5 bases each). The CDR3 extends over 16 amino acids. V gave up 2 bases and J gave up 0 bases, with 12 bases separating them. Per germline, CDR1 ENHRY and CDR2 SYGVKD. The CDR3 DNA follows: TGTGCCATCAGTGAGGGGGCGGGCGGAAGCACAGATACGCAGTATTTT. It translates to CAISEGAGGSTDTQYF.

The chain is built from TRBV27 and TRBJ2-3; 7 nucleotides line up with TRBD1. The V gene's germline CDR1 is MNHEY and CDR2 SMNVEV (reference sequence). With V trimmed by 7 bases and J by 7 bases, 17 bases remained unmatched. The CDR3 spans 16 residues. As DNA, the CDR3 is TGTGCCAGCACCAAGGTTCCGGGACAGAAATATAATACGCAGTATTTT. It encodes CASTKVPGQKYNTQYF.

This rearrangement joins TRBV19 to TRBJ2-2, with a possible D match to TRBD2 (5 bases). V lost 5 bases and J 1 base, leaving 14 bases between the germline ends. Germline-derived CDR1 and CDR2 are LNHDA and SQIVND (reference sequence). The CDR3 has 16 residues. The CDR3 sequence is CASSHNPGENTGELFF. The CDR3 DNA reads TGTGCCAGTAGTCATAACCCCGGGGAGAACACCGGGGAGCTGTTTTTT.

The chain uses TRBV29-1 and TRBJ2-1; 9 bases align to TRBD2. The length of the CDR3 is 14 residues. V shed 4 bases, J shed 7 bases, and the junction held 8 bases outside the gene matches. Germline CDR1 is SQVTM and CDR2 is ANQGSEA. The CDR3 DNA sequence: TGCAGCGTTGTTAGGGCGGCGGGGGGGAATGAGCAGTTCTTC. Its protein is CSVVRAAGGNEQFF.

The chain couples TRBV19 to TRBJ2-7; 7 nucleotides line up with TRBD1. The V gene's germline CDR1 is LNHDA and CDR2 SQIVND (reference sequence). Unmatched junction bases numbered 9, after V lost 3 bases and J lost 4 bases. This CDR3 has 15 amino acids. CDR3 protein: CASSMSSGQQYEQYF. The CDR3 DNA reads TGTGCCAGTAGTATGTCATCGGGACAGCAGTACGAGCAGTACTTC. Full variable domain (missing parts from reference TRBV19 and TRBJ2-7): DGGITQSPKYLFRKEGQNVTLSCEQNLNHDAMYWYRQDPGQGLRLIYYSQIVNDFQKGDIAEGYSVSREKKESFPLTVTSAQKNPTAFYLCASSMSSGQQYEQYFGPGTRLTVT.

The rearrangement uses TRBV7-9 and TRBJ2-2; TRBD2 might be the D (6 bases). V shed 5 bases and J shed 2 bases, with 15 bases lying between them. The CDR3 runs to 16 residues. Germline V gene lookup returns CDR1 SEHNR and CDR2 FQNEAQ (reference sequence). The CDR3 DNA reads TGTGCCAGCAGCCCCCCGGGACTGAGAAACACCGGGGAGCTGTTTTTT. Its translation: CASSPPGLRNTGELFF.

V usage is TRBV5-6 and J usage is TRBJ2-1; 12 bases align to TRBD2. The CDR3 loop spans 18 amino acids. V gave up 4 bases and J gave up 0 bases; unmatched junction bases: 8. Germline assignment: CDR1 SGHDT and CDR2 YYEEEE. CDR3 amino acids: CASSPGLAGFRSYNEQFF. CDR3 sequence (DNA): TGTGCCAGCAGCCCCGGACTAGCGGGGTTCCGCTCCTACAATGAGCAGTTCTTC.

The chain has TRBV19 and TRBJ1-1; TRBD1 matches at 8 bases. Germline-derived CDR1 and CDR2 are LNHDA and SQIVND (reference sequence). The CDR3 is 18 amino acids. With V trimmed by 6 bases and J by 1 base, 16 bases remained unmatched. CDR3 protein: CASRGTGVPFRSNTEAFF. CDR3 DNA sequence: TGTGCCAGTAGGGGGACAGGCGTCCCATTCCGTTCGAACACTGAAGCTTTCTTT.

The chain uses TRBV7-2 and TRBJ1-4, with 10 bases identical to TRBD1. The length of the CDR3 is 15 residues. Germline trimming cut 0 bases from V and 8 bases from J; bases unmatched to any gene: 3. Germline assignment: CDR1 SGHTA and CDR2 FQGNSA. CDR3 sequence (DNA): TGTGCCAGCAGCTTAGCTGGGACAGGGGCCGAAAAACTGTTTTTT. It translates to CASSLAGTGAEKLFF.

This clone was observed a few times. The rearrangement links TRBV6-6 to TRBJ2-2, with unresolved D. The CDR3 consists of 12 residues. Trimming took 6 bases from V and 4 from J, leaving 6 bases between them. Germline V gene sequence: CDR1 MNHNY, CDR2 SVGAGI (reference sequence). The CDR3, as DNA: TGTGCCAGCAGACAGTCCACCGGGGAGCTGTTTTTT. Translating it yields CASRQSTGELFF.

This rearrangement joins TRBV9 to TRBJ1-4; TRBD1 aligns across 8 bases. The CDR3 runs to 16 residues. V lost 4 bases to trimming and J lost 8 bases; unmatched junction nucleotides: 13. CDR1 is SGDLS and CDR2 is YYNGEE in the germline V gene. CDR3 sequence reads: CASSIQGAVEGEKLFF. CDR3 bases: TGTGCCAGCAGCATCCAGGGGGCAGTCGAGGGCGAAAAACTGTTTTTT. Full variable domain (remainder filled in from reference TRBV9 and TRBJ1-4): DSGVTQTPKHLITATGQRVTLRCSPRSGDLSVYWYQQSLDQGLQFLIQYYNGEERAKGNILERFSAQQFPDLHSELNLSSLELGDSALYFCASSIQGAVEGEKLFFGSGTQLSVL.

The rearrangement links TRBV7-6 to TRBJ2-7; D possibly uses TRBD1 or TRBD2 (5 bases each). The CDR3 spans 14 residues. Trimming left V 0 bases short and J 5 bases short, with 11 bases between. Germline V gene lookup returns CDR1 SGHVS and CDR2 FNYEAQ. This CDR3 is CASSLAEGWHEQYF. The CDR3 DNA is TGTGCCAGCAGCTTAGCAGAGGGGTGGCACGAGCAGTACTTC. Looking up the rest from reference TRBV7-6 and TRBJ2-7 gives the full variable domain: GAGVSQSPRYKVTKRGQDVALRCDPISGHVSLYWYRQALGQGPEFLTYFNYEAQQDKSGLPNDRFSAERPEGSISTLTIQRTEQRDSAMYRCASSLAEGWHEQYFGPGTRLTVT.

This sequence joins TRBV19 and TRBJ1-5; maybe TRBD1 (6 bases). Germline V lookup: CDR1 LNHDA, CDR2 SQIVND (reference sequence). This CDR3 spans 13 amino acids. The CDR3 region is CATGGGHRQPQHF. Written as DNA, the CDR3 is TGTGCAACGGGCGGGGGACACAGACAGCCCCAGCATTTT.

J is TRBJ2-1 and V is TRBV2, with 7 bases that match TRBD1. Germline CDR1 reads SNHLY; CDR2 reads FYNNEI. The CDR3 is made up of 13 amino acids. V dropped 3 bases and J dropped 13; count of bases not matched to a gene: 9. The CDR3 bases are TGTGCCAGCAGTGATAAACAGGGGTTAATCCAGTTCTTC. As protein: CASSDKQGLIQFF.

V gene TRBV7-2 combines with J gene TRBJ2-2, with no clear D. CDR3 length: 15 residues. Looked up from germline, CDR1 is SGHTA and CDR2 is FQGNSA. Trimming shortened V by 7 bases and J by 2 bases, and 14 bases separated the two germline ends. CDR3 region: CASTPAILNTGELFF. DNA of the CDR3: TGTGCCAGCACCCCGGCCATACTTAACACCGGGGAGCTGTTTTTT.

V is TRBV6-6 and J is TRBJ1-3; D gene ambiguous. V dropped 7 bases and J dropped 5 bases, with 9 bases sitting between them. The germline gives CDR1 MNHNY, CDR2 SVGAGI (reference sequence). The CDR3 is 12 residues long. As DNA, the CDR3 is TGTGCCAGCACCGAAAACCGAAACACCATATATTTT. Its translation: CASTENRNTIYF.